This T cell receptor beta chain was captured in a study of blood T cell repertoires in COVID-19. The ends lost 6 bases at V and 4 bases at J; junction bases unmatched: 6. The CDR3 is 15 amino acids. Germline V gene data show CDR1 as MDHEN and CDR2 as SYDVKM. Original data processing: Quantification of nucleated cells was approximated via reference gene primer amplification. Only in-frame clones appear in the TCRdb table, and some are missing; sequencing was by immunoSEQ multiplex PCR. The DNA was the basis for D and trimming; V, J and clone size are from that table. The repertoire consists of some 190,000 clones, with roughly 84% occurring once and the leading ten covering approximately 3%.

This receptor was taken from a woman aged 25 to 39 who had recovered from COVID-19. The sequenced material came from PBMCs or T cells enriched from blood (not recorded which). This chain links TRBV28 with TRBJ1-2; the match to TRBD1 covers 12 bases. The CDR3 reads CASRPGTGGFYGYTF. The CDR3, as DNA: TGTGCCAGCAGACCCGGGACAGGGGGCTTCTATGGCTACACCTTC.